Below, one TCR beta chain is given with its context. The same CDR3 is also encoded by other DNA sequences in this sample. Followed longitudinally, the Seattle patients had been enrolled during active infection. The sample belongs to a study of blood T cell repertoires in COVID-19. Study overall: Sample material is recorded as cDNA or gDNA derived from T cells, B-cell-depleted T cells, or PBMCs.

Per the germline V gene, CDR1 is SGHRS and CDR2 is YFSETQ. The CDR3 spans 15 residues. V lost 3 bases and J lost 0; bases outside the gene matches: 3. Original methodology: Reference gene primer amplification gave estimated nucleated cell counts. Repertoires were generated with immunoSEQ multiplex PCR, while TCRdb's copy carries only in-frame clones and drops some. From that table come the V and J calls and clone size; the DNA was used to work out D and trimming. The data hold about 300,000 clones, with roughly 90% observed a single time. The sequence derives from a woman in her twenties or thirties with COVID-19, enrolled during active disease. The rearrangement joins TRBV5-1 to TRBJ2-1; 7 bases align to TRBD2. Sequencing was done on a sample of peripheral blood. CDR3 DNA sequence: TGCGCCAGCAGCTCAAGCGGGACCTCCTACAATGAGCAGTTCTTC. Residues: CASSSSGTSYNEQFF.